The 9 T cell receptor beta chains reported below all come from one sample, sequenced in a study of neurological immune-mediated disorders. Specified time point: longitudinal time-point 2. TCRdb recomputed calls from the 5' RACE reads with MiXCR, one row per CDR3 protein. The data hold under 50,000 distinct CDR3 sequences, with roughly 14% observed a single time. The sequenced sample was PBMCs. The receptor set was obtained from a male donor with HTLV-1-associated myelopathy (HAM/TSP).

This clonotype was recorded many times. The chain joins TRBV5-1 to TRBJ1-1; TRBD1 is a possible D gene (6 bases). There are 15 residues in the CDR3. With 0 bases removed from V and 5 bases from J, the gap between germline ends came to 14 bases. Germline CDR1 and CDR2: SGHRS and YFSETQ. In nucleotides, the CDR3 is TGCGCCAGCAGCTTGGATGGCAGGGGTTGGACTGAAGCTTTCTTT. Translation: CASSLDGRGWTEAFF.

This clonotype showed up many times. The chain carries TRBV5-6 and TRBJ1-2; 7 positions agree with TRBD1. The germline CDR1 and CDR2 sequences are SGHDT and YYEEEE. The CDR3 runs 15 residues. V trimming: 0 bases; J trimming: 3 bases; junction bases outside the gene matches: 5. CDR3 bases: TGTGCCAGCAGCTTGGGGGTAGGGGGCTACTATGGCTACACCTTC. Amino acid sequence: CASSLGVGGYYGYTF. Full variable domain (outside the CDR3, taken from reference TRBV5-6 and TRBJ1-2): DAGVTQSPTHLIKTRGQQVTLRCSPKSGHDTVSWYQQALGQGPQFIFQYYEEEERQRGNFPDRFSGHQFPNYSSELNVNALLLGDSALYLCASSLGVGGYYGYTFGSGTRLTVV.

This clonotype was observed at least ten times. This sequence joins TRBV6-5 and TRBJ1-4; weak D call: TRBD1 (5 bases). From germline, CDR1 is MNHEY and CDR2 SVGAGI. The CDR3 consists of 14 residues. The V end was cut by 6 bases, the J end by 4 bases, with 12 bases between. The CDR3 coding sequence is TGTGCCAGCAGGGCTTGGAGGGGTAATGAAAAACTGTTTTTT. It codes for CASRAWRGNEKLFF.

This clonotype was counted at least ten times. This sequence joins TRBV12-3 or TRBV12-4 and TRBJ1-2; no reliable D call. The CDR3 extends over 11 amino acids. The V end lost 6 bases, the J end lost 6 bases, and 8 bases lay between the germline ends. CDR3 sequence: CASSLLDGYTF. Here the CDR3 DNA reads TGTGCCAGCAGCCTCCTGGATGGCTACACCTTC.

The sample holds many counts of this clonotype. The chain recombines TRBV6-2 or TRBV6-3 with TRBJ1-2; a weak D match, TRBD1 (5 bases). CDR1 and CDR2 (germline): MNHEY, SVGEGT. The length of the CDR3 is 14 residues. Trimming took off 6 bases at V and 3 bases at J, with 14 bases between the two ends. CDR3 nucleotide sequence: TGTGCCAGCAGAACCAGGACAAGTTACTATGGCTACACCTTC. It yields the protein CASRTRTSYYGYTF.

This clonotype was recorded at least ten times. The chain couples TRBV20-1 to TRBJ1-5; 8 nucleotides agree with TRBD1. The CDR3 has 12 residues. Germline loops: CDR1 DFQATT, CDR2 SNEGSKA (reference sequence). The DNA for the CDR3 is TGCACGGACAGGGCGAGCAATCAGCCCCAGCATTTT. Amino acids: CTDRASNQPQHF.

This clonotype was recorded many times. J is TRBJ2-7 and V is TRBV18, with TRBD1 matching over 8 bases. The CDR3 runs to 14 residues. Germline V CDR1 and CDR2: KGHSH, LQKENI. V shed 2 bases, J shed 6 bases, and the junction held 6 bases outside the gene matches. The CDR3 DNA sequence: TGTGCCAGCTCACCAGGGACAGGCTTAGGCGAGCAGTACTTC. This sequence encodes CASSPGTGLGEQYF.

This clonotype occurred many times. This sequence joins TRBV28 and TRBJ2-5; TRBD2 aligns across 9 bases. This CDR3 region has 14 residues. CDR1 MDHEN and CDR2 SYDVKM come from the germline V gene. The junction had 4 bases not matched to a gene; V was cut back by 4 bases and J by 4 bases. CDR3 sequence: CASSSSGGSETQYF. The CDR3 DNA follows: TGTGCCAGCAGTTCAAGCGGGGGGTCAGAGACCCAGTACTTC.

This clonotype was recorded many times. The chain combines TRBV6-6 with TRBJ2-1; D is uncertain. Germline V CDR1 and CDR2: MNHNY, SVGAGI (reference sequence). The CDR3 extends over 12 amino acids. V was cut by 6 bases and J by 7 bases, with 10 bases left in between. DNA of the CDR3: TGTGCCAGCAGACACCAGGTGAATGAGCAGTTCTTC. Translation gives CASRHQVNEQFF.